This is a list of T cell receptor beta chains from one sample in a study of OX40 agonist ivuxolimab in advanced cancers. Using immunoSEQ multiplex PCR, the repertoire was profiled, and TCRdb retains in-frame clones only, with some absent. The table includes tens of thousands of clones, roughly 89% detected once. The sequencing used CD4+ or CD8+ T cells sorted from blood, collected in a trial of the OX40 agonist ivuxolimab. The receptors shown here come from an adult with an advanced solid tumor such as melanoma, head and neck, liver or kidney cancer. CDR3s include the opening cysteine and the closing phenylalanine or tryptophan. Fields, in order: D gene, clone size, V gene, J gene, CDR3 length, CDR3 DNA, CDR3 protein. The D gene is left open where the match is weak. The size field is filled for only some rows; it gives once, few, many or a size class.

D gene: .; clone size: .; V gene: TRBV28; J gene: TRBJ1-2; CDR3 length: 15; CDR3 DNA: TGTGCCAGCAGCCCTACCGGGATGGGAAACTATGGCTACACCTTC; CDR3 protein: CASSPTGMGNYGYTF
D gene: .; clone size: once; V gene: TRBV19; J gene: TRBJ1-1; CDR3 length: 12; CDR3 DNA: TGTGCCAGTACCATAGGGGGAAGAAGAGCTTTCTTT; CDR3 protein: CASTIGGRRAFF
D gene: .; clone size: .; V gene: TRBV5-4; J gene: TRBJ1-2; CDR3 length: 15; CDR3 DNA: TGTGCCAGCAGCTTGGCGGGAGAGTTTAACTATGGCTACACCTTC; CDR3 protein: CASSLAGEFNYGYTF
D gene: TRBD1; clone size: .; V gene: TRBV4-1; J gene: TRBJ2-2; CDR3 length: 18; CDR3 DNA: TGCGCCAGCAGCCAAGGAGGAACAGGGGGGCTGCGCCGCGGGGAGCTGTTTTTT; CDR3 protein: CASSQGGTGGLRRGELFF
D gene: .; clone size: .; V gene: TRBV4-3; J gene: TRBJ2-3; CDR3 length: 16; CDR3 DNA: TGCGCCAGCAGCCAAGGTGTAGGGTATAGCACAGATACGCAGTATTTT; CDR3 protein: CASSQGVGYSTDTQYF
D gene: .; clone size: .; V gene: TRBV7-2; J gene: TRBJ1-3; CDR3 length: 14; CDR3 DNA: TGTGCCAGCAGCTCCGGGGCCTCAGGAAACACCATATATTTT; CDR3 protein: CASSSGASGNTIYF
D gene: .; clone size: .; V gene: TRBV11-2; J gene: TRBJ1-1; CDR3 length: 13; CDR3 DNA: TGTGCCAGCAGCATAACGAGGAACACTGAAGCTTTCTTT; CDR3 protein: CASSITRNTEAFF
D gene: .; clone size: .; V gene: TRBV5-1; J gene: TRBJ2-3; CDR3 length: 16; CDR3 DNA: TGCGCCAGCAGCTGGGGGGCGCGGGGGAGCACAGATACGCAGTATTTT; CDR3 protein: CASSWGARGSTDTQYF
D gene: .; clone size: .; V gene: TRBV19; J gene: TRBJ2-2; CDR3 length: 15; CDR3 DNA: TGTGCCAGTAGCGCCGGAACTGCTAACACCGGGGAGCTGTTTTTT; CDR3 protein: CASSAGTANTGELFF
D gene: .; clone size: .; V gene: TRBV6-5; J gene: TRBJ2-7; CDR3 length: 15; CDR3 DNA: TGTGCCAGCAGTTACTCGGGAGGTGGGGGCTACGAGCAGTACTTC; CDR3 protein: CASSYSGGGGYEQYF
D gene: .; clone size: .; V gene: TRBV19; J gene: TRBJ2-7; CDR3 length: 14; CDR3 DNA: TGTGCCAGTAGAATGACGGCGGGGTCTTACGAGCAGTACTTC; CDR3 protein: CASRMTAGSYEQYF
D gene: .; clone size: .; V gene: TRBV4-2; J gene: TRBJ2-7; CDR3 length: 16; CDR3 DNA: TGTGCCAGCAGCCAAGATCTTACTAGCGCCGGACAGGGGCAGTACTTC; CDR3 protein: CASSQDLTSAGQGQYF
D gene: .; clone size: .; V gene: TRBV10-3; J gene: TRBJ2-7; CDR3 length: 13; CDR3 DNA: TGTGCCATCAGTGAGTACAGGGACTACGAGCAGTACTTC; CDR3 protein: CAISEYRDYEQYF
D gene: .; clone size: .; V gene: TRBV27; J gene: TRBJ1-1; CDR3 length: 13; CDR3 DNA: TGTGCCAGCAGTTTCTCGGTGAACACTGAAGCTTTCTTT; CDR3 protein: CASSFSVNTEAFF
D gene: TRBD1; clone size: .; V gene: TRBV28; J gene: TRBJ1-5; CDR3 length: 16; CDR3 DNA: TGTGCCAGCAGTTTCTCCAGACAGGGATTATCTCAGCCCCAGCATTTT; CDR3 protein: CASSFSRQGLSQPQHF
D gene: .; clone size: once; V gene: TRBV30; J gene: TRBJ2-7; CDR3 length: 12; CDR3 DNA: TGTGCCTGGGGTAGAAGTTTCTACGAGCAGTACTTC; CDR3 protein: CAWGRSFYEQYF
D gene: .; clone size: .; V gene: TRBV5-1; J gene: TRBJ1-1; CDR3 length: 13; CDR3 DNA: TGCGCCAGCCAAGGGGGGGATAACACTGAAGCTTTCTTT; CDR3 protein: CASQGGDNTEAFF
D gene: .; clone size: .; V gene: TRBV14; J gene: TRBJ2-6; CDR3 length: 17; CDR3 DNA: TGTGCCAGCAGCCGCCGTACCGGGGTATCTGGGGCCAACGTCCTGACTTTC; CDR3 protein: CASSRRTGVSGANVLTF
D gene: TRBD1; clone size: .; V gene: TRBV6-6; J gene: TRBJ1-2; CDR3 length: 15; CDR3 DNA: TGTGCCAGCAGTCTTCTGGGACAGGGGGCGGATGGCTACACCTTC; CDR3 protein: CASSLLGQGADGYTF
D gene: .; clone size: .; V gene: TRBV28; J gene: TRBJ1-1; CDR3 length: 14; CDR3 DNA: TGTGCCAGCAGTCCCCCTGAGCTGTCCCCACCAGCTTTCTTT; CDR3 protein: CASSPPELSPPAFF
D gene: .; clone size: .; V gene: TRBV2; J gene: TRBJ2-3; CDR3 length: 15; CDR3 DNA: TGTGCCAGCAGTGACCTAGCCCCTAGCACAGATACGCAGTATTTT; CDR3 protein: CASSDLAPSTDTQYF
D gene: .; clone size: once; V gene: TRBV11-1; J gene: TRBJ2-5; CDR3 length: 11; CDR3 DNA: TGTGCCAGCAGCCTCGGAGAGACCCAGTACTTC; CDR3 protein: CASSLGETQYF
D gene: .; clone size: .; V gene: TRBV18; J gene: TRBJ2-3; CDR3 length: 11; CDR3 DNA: TGTGCCAGCTCACCAGGAGATACGCAGTATTTT; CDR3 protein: CASSPGDTQYF
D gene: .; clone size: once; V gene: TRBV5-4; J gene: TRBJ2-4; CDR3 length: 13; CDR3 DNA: TGTGCCAGCAGCTTGGATGCCAAAAACATTCAGTACTTC; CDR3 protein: CASSLDAKNIQYF